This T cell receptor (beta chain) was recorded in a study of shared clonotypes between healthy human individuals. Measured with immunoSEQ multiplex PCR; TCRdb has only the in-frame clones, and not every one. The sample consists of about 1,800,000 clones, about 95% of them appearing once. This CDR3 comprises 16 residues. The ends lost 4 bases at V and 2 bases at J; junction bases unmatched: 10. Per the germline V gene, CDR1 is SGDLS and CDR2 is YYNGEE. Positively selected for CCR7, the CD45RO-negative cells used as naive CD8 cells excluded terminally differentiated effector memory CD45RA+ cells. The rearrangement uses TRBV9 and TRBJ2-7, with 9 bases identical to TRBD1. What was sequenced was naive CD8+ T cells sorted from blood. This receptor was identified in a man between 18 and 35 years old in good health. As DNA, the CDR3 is TGTGCCAGCAGCACCCACCGGGACAGGGACCCCTACGAGCAGTACTTC. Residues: CASSTHRDRDPYEQYF.